Detailed here is one T cell receptor beta chain. The data were taken from a study of shared clonotypes between healthy human individuals. The method was immunoSEQ multiplex PCR; TCRdb's version includes in-frame clones alone and lacks a portion of them. The table lists 2 million to 2.5 million clones, about 92% of them singletons. In germline, CDR1 is SEHNR, CDR2 FQNEAQ (reference sequence). V gave up 5 bases and J gave up 1 base, with 11 bases separating them. The CDR3 contains 14 residues. The chain carries TRBV7-9 and TRBJ1-1; no firm D call. The clonotype was recovered from a man between 18 and 29 years old in good health. Some clones in this sample may be carry-over from other donors' samples. Sequencing was done on a sample of naive CD4+ T cells from PBMCs. Subset described: CD45RA+ positively selected. The CDR3 here is CASSAITRNTEAFF. Here the CDR3 DNA reads TGTGCCAGCAGCGCGATAACAAGGAACACTGAAGCTTTCTTT.